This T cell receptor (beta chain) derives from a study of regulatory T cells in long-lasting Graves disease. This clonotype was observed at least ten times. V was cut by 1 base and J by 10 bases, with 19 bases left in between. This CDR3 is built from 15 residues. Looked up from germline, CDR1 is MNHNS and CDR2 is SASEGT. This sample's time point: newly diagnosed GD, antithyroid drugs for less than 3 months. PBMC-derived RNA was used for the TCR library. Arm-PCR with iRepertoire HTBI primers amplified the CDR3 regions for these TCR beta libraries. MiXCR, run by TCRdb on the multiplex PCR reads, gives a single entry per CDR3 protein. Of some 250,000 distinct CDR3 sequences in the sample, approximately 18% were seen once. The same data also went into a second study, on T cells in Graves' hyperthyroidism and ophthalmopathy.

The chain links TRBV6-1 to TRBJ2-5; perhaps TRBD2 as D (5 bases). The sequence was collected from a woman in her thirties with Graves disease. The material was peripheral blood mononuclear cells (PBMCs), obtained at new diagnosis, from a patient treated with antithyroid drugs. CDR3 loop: CASSEVGGFPPGQYF. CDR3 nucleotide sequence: TGTGCCAGCAGTGAAGTGGGCGGGTTCCCCCCGGGCCAGTACTTC.